This T cell receptor beta chain was identified in a study of beta chain features in type 1 diabetes. Germline V CDR1 and CDR2: SGHTA, FQGNSA. J was trimmed by 8 bases and V by 5 bases; bases with no gene match: 10. The CDR3 has 15 amino acids. TCRB transcripts that were expressed got sequenced, as all of the isolated RNA had been reverse transcribed. Here immunoSEQ multiplex PCR was the method, and the copy in TCRdb shows in-frame clones only, minus some. This sample has about 360,000 clones; roughly 12% occur once, and the top ten carry 0.015% to 0.02%. This chain joins TRBV7-2 and TRBJ1-2; 11 positions agree with TRBD1. The source is a man aged 18 to 30 in good health. Sample: naive CD4+ T cells from blood. CDR3 sequence reads: CASSLGQGDSSGYTF. CDR3 sequence (DNA): TGTGCCAGCAGCCTGGGACAGGGGGATTCGAGCGGCTACACCTTC.